The 24 T cell receptor beta chains given below trace back to one sample, sequenced in a study of regulatory T cells in long-lasting Graves disease. The sample's time point: newly diagnosed GD, antithyroid drugs for less than 3 months. Researchers made the TCR library from RNA that was extracted from PBMCs. Building of the TCR beta libraries involved iRepertoire HTBI primers and Arm-PCR of CDR3 regions. One entry per CDR3 protein results from TCRdb running MiXCR on the multiplex PCR reads. Counted here are about 440,000 distinct CDR3 sequences, about a sixth occurring once; the ten biggest clones make up around 11%. In addition, the sample was reused for a study of T cells in Graves' hyperthyroidism and ophthalmopathy.

The material was peripheral blood mononuclear cells (PBMCs), obtained at new diagnosis, from a patient treated with antithyroid drugs. The receptors were gathered from a woman aged 30 to 39 with Graves disease.

This clonotype was seen repeatedly, ten times or more. This sequence joins TRBV24-1 and TRBJ2-5; TRBD2 matches at 15 bases. Germline V CDR1 and CDR2: KGHDR, SFDVKD. The CDR3 covers 16 residues. V lost 3 bases to trimming and J lost 4 bases; unmatched junction nucleotides: 2. The CDR3 nucleotides are TGTGCCACCAGTGATGGGGGACTAGCGGGAGGAGAGACCCAGTACTTC. It yields the protein CATSDGGLAGGETQYF.

This clonotype was picked up many times. The chain combines TRBV3-1 with TRBJ2-2, with D tentatively TRBD2 (5 bases). This CDR3 region has 15 residues. The V end was cut by 1 base, the J end by 3 bases, with 9 bases between. Germline CDR1 and CDR2: LGHDT and YNNKEL (reference sequence). CDR3 sequence (DNA): TGTGCCAGCAGCCAAGGGCACGGGGACACCGGGGAGCTGTTTTTT. Translation: CASSQGHGDTGELFF.

The rearrangement links TRBV28 to TRBJ2-1; D tentatively fits TRBD1 or TRBD2 (5 bases each). Germline V gene lookup returns CDR1 MDHEN and CDR2 SYDVKM. The length of the CDR3 is 12 residues. V was cut by 5 bases and J by 12 bases, with 14 bases left in between. CDR3 in DNA: TGTGCCAGCAGTGCCTCGATTGGGGGGCAGTTCTTC. Amino acid sequence: CASSASIGGQFF.

This clonotype occurred once. The rearrangement uses TRBV18 and TRBJ2-5; the D gene could be TRBD1 or TRBD2 (5 bases each). Trimming stripped 6 bases from V and 5 bases from J, with 16 bases between. Germline CDR1 reads KGHSH; CDR2 reads LQKENI. This CDR3 has 14 amino acids. The CDR3 region has the DNA TGTGCCAGCTCCCCCCGGGGCAGGGCTGAGACCCAGTACTTC. It translates to CASSPRGRAETQYF.

In its sample, this clonotype was seen many times. The chain has TRBV7-8 and TRBJ2-3; 7 bases are a match to TRBD1. CDR3 length equals 15 residues. J lost 2 bases, V lost 5 bases, and 7 bases had no gene match. In germline, CDR1 is SGHVS, CDR2 FQNEAQ. The CDR3 bases are TGTGCCAGCAGCATCGACAGGGTGGTCACAGATACGCAGTATTTT. Residues: CASSIDRVVTDTQYF. Filled out from reference TRBV7-8 and TRBJ2-3, the complete variable domain reads GAGVSQSPRYKVAKRGQDVALRCDPISGHVSLFWYQQALGQGPEFLTYFQNEAQLDKSGLPSDRFFAERPEGSVSTLKIQRTQQEDSAVYLCASSIDRVVTDTQYFGPGTRLTVL.

A few counts support this clonotype. The chain uses TRBV6-2 or TRBV6-3 and TRBJ2-2, with TRBD1 as a possible D gene (5 bases). Germline CDR1 reads MNHEY; CDR2 reads SVGEGT. The CDR3 totals 13 residues. Trimming took 7 bases from V and 7 from J, leaving 13 bases between them. CDR3 in amino acids: CASILGADGELFF. CDR3 in DNA: TGTGCCAGCATTCTTGGGGCGGACGGGGAGCTGTTTTTT.

This clonotype has a handful of counts. The chain carries TRBV10-2 and TRBJ2-7; D unresolved. The CDR3 totals 14 residues. Trimming pared 2 bases from V and 4 bases from J, leaving 12 bases between. Germline CDR1 and CDR2: WSHSY and SAAADI. This chain's CDR3 is CASSEILGRYEQYF. The CDR3 bases are TGCGCCAGCAGTGAGATCTTGGGCCGGTACGAGCAGTACTTC.

This clonotype was recorded many times. The chain has TRBV6-2 or TRBV6-3 and TRBJ2-7; 8 bases match TRBD1. The trim removed 6 bases at V and 3 bases at J, leaving 7 bases unmatched. The CDR3 runs to 14 residues. Germline-derived CDR1 and CDR2 are MNHEY and SVGEGT. The CDR3 is CASSDYDRGYEQYF. Here the CDR3 DNA reads TGTGCCAGCAGCGATTATGACAGGGGCTACGAGCAGTACTTC.

Comment on this clonotype: A far larger clone is one base from this, pointing to a likely read error. The rearrangement joins TRBV11-2 to TRBJ2-3; TRBD1 or TRBD2 may be the D gene (5 bases each). Judging by the DNA end, TRBJ2-7 fits better; the J call may be wrong. This CDR3 contains 13 residues. Germline V gene data show CDR1 as SGHAT and CDR2 as FQNNGV. As DNA, the CDR3 is TGTGCCAGCAATAGAGGGGATATCGGTGAGCAGTACTTC. Translated: CASNRGDIGEQYF.

This clonotype has a handful of counts. The chain carries TRBV20-1 and TRBJ1-5, with D perhaps matching TRBD1 (5 bases). The CDR3 sequence is 16 residues long. Trimming removed 5 bases from V and 0 bases from J, with 17 bases in between. Germline V lookup: CDR1 DFQATT, CDR2 SNEGSKA (reference sequence). Here the CDR3 reads CSAPRDDRHSNQPQHF. The CDR3 DNA sequence: TGCAGTGCTCCCCGAGATGACAGACATAGCAATCAGCCCCAGCATTTT.

Concerning this clonotype itself: This may come from a read error, since a much larger clone is one base off. This rearrangement joins TRBV3-1 to TRBJ2-7; D is undetermined. Germline CDR1 reads LGHDT; CDR2 reads YNNKEL (reference sequence). This CDR3 contains 14 residues. The ends were cut back, 7 bases at V and 0 bases at J, with 13 bases in the middle. The CDR3 loop is CASKGDQSSYEQYF. For the CDR3, the DNA is TGTGCCAGCAAGGGTGATCAAAGCTCCTACGAGCAGTACTTC.

About this clonotype: A far larger clone is one nucleotide away, so this likely arose from a read error. The gene calls are TRBV19 and TRBJ2-2, with 9 bases lining up with TRBD2. This CDR3 region has 14 residues. CDR1 is LNHDA, CDR2 SQIVND, per germline (reference sequence). With 9 bases clipped from V and 10 bases from J, the junction kept 12 bases outside the gene matches. The CDR3 nucleotides read TGTGCCAGCAGCCGGACTAGCGCCGCCGAGGAGCTGTTTTTT. The encoded protein is CASSRTSAAEELFF.

This clonotype was seen ten or more times. The CDR3 nucleotides read TGTGCCAGCAGGGGGGGACAGGGGAACTATGGCTACACCTTC. This translates into CASRGGQGNYGYTF. This rearrangement joins TRBV12-3 or TRBV12-4 to TRBJ1-2, with 10 bases that match TRBD1. This CDR3 comprises 14 residues. Unmatched junction bases numbered 3, after V lost 6 bases and J lost 2 bases.

This chain joins TRBV30 and TRBJ2-1; a weak D match, TRBD2 (5 bases). Trimming took off 0 bases at V and 15 bases at J, with 12 bases between the two ends. Germline CDR1 GTSNPN, CDR2 SVGIG (reference sequence). CDR3 length: 11 residues. The CDR3 loop reads CAWSVLGMRFF. The CDR3 DNA is TGTGCCTGGAGTGTACTAGGGATGCGGTTCTTC.

The V gene is TRBV27, the J gene TRBJ2-5; 10 positions match TRBD2. The CDR3 has 17 residues. Germline CDR1 and CDR2: MNHEY and SMNVEV (reference sequence). The trim removed 3 bases at V and 2 bases at J, leaving 9 bases unmatched. The CDR3 is CASSFGGLAGVQETQYF. CDR3 DNA: TGTGCCAGCAGTTTCGGGGGGCTAGCGGGAGTACAAGAGACCCAGTACTTC.

Turning to this clonotype: It may be a read error: a sequence one base away is much more abundant. The chain employs TRBV28 and TRBJ1-4, with a tentative D call TRBD1 (5 bases). The CDR3 has 14 residues. The germline CDR1 and CDR2 sequences are MDHEN and SYDVKM. The CDR3 coding sequence is TGTGTCAGCAGGAGGGGCCCCAACAATGAAAAACTGTTTTTT. Protein sequence: CVSRRGPNNEKLFF.

Concerning this clonotype: A read error is possible here, since a much larger clone lies one base away. The J gene is TRBJ2-2, the V gene TRBV28; a possible D gene is TRBD1 (6 bases). CDR3 size: 15 residues. CDR1 is MDHEN, CDR2 SYDVKM, per germline. The CDR3 nucleotides read TGTGCCGGCAAAAACCGGGACAAGAACATCGGGGAGCTGTTTTTT. Residues: CAGKNRDKNIGELFF.

This clonotype was picked up a small number of times. The J gene is TRBJ2-7, the V gene TRBV7-9; 8 nucleotides match TRBD2. J was trimmed by 3 bases and V by 5 bases; bases with no gene match: 9. The CDR3 contains 15 residues. CDR1 and CDR2 (germline): SEHNR, FQNEAQ (reference sequence). As DNA, the CDR3 is TGTGCCAGCAGCCCGGGACTAGGAAGAAACTACGAGCAGTACTTC. Protein sequence: CASSPGLGRNYEQYF.

This clonotype was counted many times. V is TRBV6-5 and J is TRBJ2-7, with 7 bases fitting TRBD1. Germline V gene data show CDR1 as MNHEY and CDR2 as SVGAGI. V lost 0 bases and J lost 7; bases outside the gene matches: 6. The CDR3 runs 14 residues. CDR3 region: CASSYSQGGLEQYF. The CDR3 DNA is TGTGCCAGCAGTTACTCTCAAGGGGGCCTGGAGCAGTACTTC.

The V gene is TRBV29-1, the J gene TRBJ2-2, with D perhaps TRBD1 or TRBD2 (6 bases each). Deletions cut 1 base from V and 6 bases from J, with 18 bases between. The CDR3 has 16 residues. CDR1 and CDR2 from the germline V gene are SQVTM and ANQGSEA. The CDR3 sequence: CSVEGVRGARAGELFF. The CDR3 nucleotides read TGCAGCGTTGAAGGCGTAAGGGGGGCAAGGGCCGGGGAGCTGTTTTTT.

A word on this clonotype: This likely reflects a read error, since a far larger clone is one base away. The rearrangement joins TRBV27 to TRBJ1-2; a weak D match, TRBD1 (5 bases). V was trimmed by 7 bases and J by 5 bases, leaving 11 bases between them. Per the germline V gene, CDR1 is MNHEY and CDR2 is SMNVEV (reference sequence). This CDR3 region has 12 residues. The CDR3: CASNEAGYGYTF. The CDR3 DNA follows: TGTGCCAGCAATGAAGCAGGGTATGGCTACACCTTC.

This clonotype was seen at least ten times. The chain recombines TRBV3-1 with TRBJ1-3; the D gene is possibly TRBD1 (5 bases). Deletions cut 0 bases from V and 1 base from J, with 10 bases between. There are 16 residues in the CDR3. The germline V gene has CDR1 LGHDT and CDR2 YNNKEL (reference sequence). CDR3 region: CASSQDGRVSGNTIYF. In DNA, the CDR3 is TGTGCCAGCAGCCAAGATGGCAGGGTGTCTGGAAACACCATATATTTT.

CDR3 nucleotide sequence: TGTGCCAGCTCCGGACTAGCGGGAGGGAGTGAGCAGTTCTTC. As protein: CASSGLAGGSEQFF. The V and J genes are TRBV27 and TRBJ2-1, with 15 bases matching TRBD2. From germline, CDR1 is MNHEY and CDR2 SMNVEV (reference sequence). The CDR3 runs 14 residues. V dropped 8 bases and J dropped 9; count of bases not matched to a gene: 5.

The chain combines TRBV20-1 with TRBJ2-1; the match to TRBD2 covers 8 bases. Germline CDR1 DFQATT, CDR2 SNEGSKA (reference sequence). The CDR3 is made up of 14 amino acids. V dropped 6 bases and J dropped 4; count of bases not matched to a gene: 8. CDR3 in amino acids: CSAPGLGNYNEQFF. The CDR3 nucleotides are TGCAGTGCGCCGGGACTAGGGAATTACAATGAGCAGTTCTTC.